A selection of T cell receptor beta chains follows, all from one sample in a study of fetal regulatory T cell absence and autoimmunity. Some clones are missing from TCRdb's copy, which holds only in-frame ones; the method was immunoSEQ multiplex PCR. This table holds approximately 49,000 clones, about 86% found once. Sequencing was carried out using cord blood. These receptors were obtained from a newborn boy with IPEX syndrome. Both conserved end residues are part of each CDR3. A D gene is named only where the DNA matches it firmly. A clone size is listed for some rows: how often the clone was seen (once, few, many), or a class if it is expanded.

d_call j_call clone_size v_call cdr3_nt cdr3_aa
TRBD2 TRBJ2-1 once TRBV5-4 TGTGCCAGCAGCTTTGAGACTAGCGGGCCCGACAATGAGCAGTTCTTC CASSFETSGPDNEQFF
TRBD2 TRBJ2-2 NA TRBV6-5 TGTGCCAGCAGTCTAGCGGGAGTTATCGGGGAGCTGTTTTTT CASSLAGVIGELFF
NA TRBJ2-7 NA TRBV19 TGTGCCAGTAGTATCCGAACGGGGTGGGCGGTCTACGAGCAGTACTTC CASSIRTGWAVYEQYF
TRBD2 TRBJ2-3 NA TRBV2 TGTGCCAGCAGTCGGCTGGGACTAGTCAGGGGAGATACGCAGTATTTT CASSRLGLVRGDTQYF
NA TRBJ2-7 NA TRBV10-1 TGCGCCAGCAGCGCTATCCGAAGCGGCTACGAGCAGTACTTC CASSAIRSGYEQYF
NA TRBJ1-2 NA TRBV5-4 TGTGCCAGCAGCTTGGCGGGGTCGCGAGCATATGGCTACACCTTC CASSLAGSRAYGYTF
NA TRBJ1-1 NA TRBV5-1 TGCGCCAGCAGCCCGACCGGGATCGCTTTCTTT CASSPTGIAFF
TRBD1 TRBJ2-7 few TRBV25-1 TGTGCCAGCAGTTTCCGGACAGGGACCTTTGAAGAGCAGTACTTC CASSFRTGTFEEQYF
NA TRBJ2-5 NA TRBV7-9 TGTGCCAGCAGCCAACAAGAGACCCAGTACTTC CASSQQETQYF
TRBD1 TRBJ1-3 NA TRBV11-3 TGTGCCAGCAGCCCAGGGACAGGACTTTCCTCCGGAAACACCATATATTTT CASSPGTGLSSGNTIYF
NA TRBJ2-7 NA TRBV5-6 TGTGCCAGCAGCCACCGGGACGGGACCTACGAGCAGTACTTC CASSHRDGTYEQYF
TRBD1 TRBJ2-7 NA TRBV19 TGTGCCAGTAGTGTGGCGGGACAGGACCTTTCCTCCTACGAGCAGTACTTC CASSVAGQDLSSYEQYF
TRBD2 TRBJ2-1 NA TRBV30 TGTGCCTGGCTAGCGGGAGGGGTGGGCAATGAGCAGTTCTTC CAWLAGGVGNEQFF
NA TRBJ2-3 NA TRBV5-6 TGTGCCAGCAGCTTTGATGTAGGGGATACGCAGTATTTT CASSFDVGDTQYF
TRBD1 TRBJ1-1 few TRBV4-2 TGTGCCAGCAGCCAAGACCAGGGGGTGTCAGTGGGCACTGAAGCTTTCTTT CASSQDQGVSVGTEAFF
NA TRBJ2-7 once TRBV7-2 TGTGCCAGCAGCGTAGCCGAAGGTCCGTCCTACGAGCAGTACTTC CASSVAEGPSYEQYF
TRBD1 TRBJ2-5 NA TRBV23-1 TGCGCCAGCAGTCATTATAACAGGGGAAAGGGGCAAGAGACCCAGTACTTC CASSHYNRGKGQETQYF
TRBD2 TRBJ2-5 NA TRBV2 TGTGCCAGCAGTGAAGCGCCCACCGGGACTAGCGGGGGAGAGACCCAGTACTTC CASSEAPTGTSGGETQYF
NA TRBJ2-3 NA TRBV5-4 TGTGCCAGCAGCCCCCTGGGCGATACGCAGTATTTT CASSPLGDTQYF
NA TRBJ1-4 NA TRBV2 TGTGCCAGCAGGGCGCAGGAAACTAATGAAAAACTGTTTTTT CASRAQETNEKLFF
NA TRBJ1-2 NA TRBV30 TGTGCCTGGAGAGCCAGGACAGCGACTAACTATGGCTACACCTTC CAWRARTATNYGYTF
NA TRBJ1-5 NA TRBV7-8 TGTGCCAGCAGCTTAGGGGGGATGAGGAATCAGCCCCAGCATTTT CASSLGGMRNQPQHF
TRBD2 TRBJ2-5 NA TRBV7-2 TGTGCCAGCAGCTTAGGACTAGCGGGAGGGGCCCAGTACTTC CASSLGLAGGAQYF
NA TRBJ2-7 NA TRBV27 TGTGCCAGCAGTTTATTTCCCCGGGACCCGTCCTACGAGCAGTACTTC CASSLFPRDPSYEQYF
NA TRBJ1-3 NA TRBV19 TGTGCCAGTGGAATCGCCAGGTTTCCTGGAAACACCATATATTTT CASGIARFPGNTIYF
NA TRBJ1-1 NA TRBV5-4 TGTGCCAGCAGCAGGGGAGGGACTGAAGCTTTCTTT CASSRGGTEAFF
TRBD2 TRBJ2-7 NA TRBV7-6 TGTGCCAGCAGCTCCGGACTAGCGAGCCGGTACGAGCAGTACTTC CASSSGLASRYEQYF
NA TRBJ2-5 NA TRBV7-9 TGTGCCAGCAGCTTAGAAATTGGGGGCCAAGAGACCCAGTACTTC CASSLEIGGQETQYF
TRBD2 TRBJ2-3 NA TRBV30 TGTGCCTGGAGTGTGCGGGGGGCAGATACGCAGTATTTT CAWSVRGADTQYF
TRBD2 TRBJ2-7 NA TRBV6-6 TGTGCCAGCAGTTACGCGGCGGGCGGGGGTTACTACGAGCAGTACTTC CASSYAAGGGYYEQYF
TRBD1 TRBJ2-5 NA TRBV2 TGTGCCAGCAGTGTAAAGGACAGGGGACAAGAGACCCAGTACTTC CASSVKDRGQETQYF
NA TRBJ2-7 NA TRBV4-1 TGCGCCAGCAGCCAAGATGCGGGCGCTTCCTACGAGCAGTACTTC CASSQDAGASYEQYF
TRBD1 TRBJ2-3 NA TRBV5-6 TGTGCCAGCACCGACCGGACAGGGAGCACAGATACGCAGTATTTT CASTDRTGSTDTQYF
NA TRBJ1-2 few TRBV10-1 TGCGCCAGCACCAGGACCCTTAACTATGGCTACACCTTC CASTRTLNYGYTF
TRBD1 TRBJ1-5 NA TRBV19 TGTGCCAGTAGGGTGACAGGGCCCTCCAATCAGCCCCAGCATTTT CASRVTGPSNQPQHF
NA TRBJ1-4 NA TRBV10-3 TGTGCCATCAGTCCTTCAGGGGACGAAAAACTGTTTTTT CAISPSGDEKLFF
NA TRBJ2-5 NA TRBV5-4 TGTGCCAGCAGCTCTCAAGAGACCCAGTACTTC CASSSQETQYF
NA TRBJ1-6 NA TRBV11-2 TGTGCCAGCAGCTTAGGGTATAATTCACCCCTCCACTTT CASSLGYNSPLHF
NA TRBJ2-1 NA TRBV5-1 TGCGCCAGCAGCTCACCCTACAATGAGCAGTTCTTC CASSSPYNEQFF
NA TRBJ2-2 NA TRBV12-5 TGTGCTAGTGGTTGGGGGACTGGGGGCCTCACCGGGGAGCTGTTTTTT CASGWGTGGLTGELFF
NA TRBJ2-7 NA TRBV27 TGTGCCAGCAGTCTCACAGGGCGCTACGAGCAGTACTTC CASSLTGRYEQYF
TRBD1 TRBJ1-4 NA TRBV7-8 TGTGCCAGCAGCTTACGCCGGACAGGGGGGTATGAAAAACTGTTTTTT CASSLRRTGGYEKLFF
NA TRBJ1-2 NA TRBV5-4 TGTGCCAGCAGCTTGGACATTAACTATGGCTACACCTTC CASSLDINYGYTF
NA TRBJ1-3 NA TRBV28 TGTGCCAGCAGTTTTCCGGGGCCAGTCTCTGGAAACACCATATATTTT CASSFPGPVSGNTIYF
NA TRBJ1-4 NA TRBV7-9 TGTGCCAGCAGCCCAGTCCTCGATAATGAAAAACTGTTTTTT CASSPVLDNEKLFF
NA TRBJ2-2 NA TRBV30 TGTGCCTGGAGTGTACTTGCCGGGGAGCTGTTTTTT CAWSVLAGELFF
NA TRBJ1-2 few TRBV7-2 TGTGCCAGCAGCTTAAGTTATGGCTACACCTTC CASSLSYGYTF
NA TRBJ2-3 NA TRBV6-5 TGTGCCAGCAGGCTACGACAGGAATTAGATACGCAGTATTTT CASRLRQELDTQYF
NA TRBJ2-7 NA TRBV11-3 TGTGCCAGCAGCTTAGCCGGGGACTCCTACGAGCAGTACTTC CASSLAGDSYEQYF
TRBD1 TRBJ1-2 NA TRBV10-3 TGTGCCATCAGTGCCGGACAGGGGACCATCTATGGCTACACCTTC CAISAGQGTIYGYTF
TRBD2 TRBJ2-3 NA TRBV4-3 TGCGCCAGCAGCCAAGGACTAGCGGGGGGGCGAGATACGCAGTATTTT CASSQGLAGGRDTQYF
NA TRBJ1-1 NA TRBV27 TGTGCCAGCAGTTTCCGGGGGGCGCACACTGAAGCTTTCTTT CASSFRGAHTEAFF
NA TRBJ1-1 NA TRBV25-1 TGTGCCAGCAGTGGGAACACTGAAGCTTTCTTT CASSGNTEAFF
NA TRBJ1-4 NA TRBV19 TGTGCCAGTAGTCCGACAGAGAGGAATGAAAAACTGTTTTTT CASSPTERNEKLFF
NA TRBJ1-5 NA TRBV6-1 TGTGCCAGCAAACCGGGGGTTAGCAATCAGCCCCAGCATTTT CASKPGVSNQPQHF
NA TRBJ2-5 NA TRBV6-1 TGTGCCAGCAGTAACGCCGGGGCTGGAGAGACCCAGTACTTC CASSNAGAGETQYF